This TCR beta chain comes out of a study of blood T cell repertoires in COVID-19 (dated by TCRdb to 2018 to 2021). With respect to the entire study: The collaborator samples originated in the United States, Italy and Spain and spanned the acute and convalescent phases of COVID-19. Samples came from the ongoing ImmuneRACE study (first 160 participants) plus 1,254 subjects from 6 global collaborators. Where available, HLA class I and class II types were taken from metadata supplied by the sample provider and were not determined by assay-based typing. Subjects who had been exposed to COVID-19, were actively infected with it, or had recovered from it provided the deeply sampled blood TCRbeta repertoires that made up the dataset. Sample metadata almost always included a de-identified subject ID, COVID-19 status, age in years and sex. A freely available public database, intended as a resource for researchers studying the immune response to SARS-CoV-2, is where the repertoires were released. The material from the prospective study consisted of cDNA or gDNA derived from T cells, B-cell-depleted T cells, or PBMCs.

The CDR3, cysteine through phenylalanine, is 12 amino acids long. Of the read, only the CDR3 DNA is kept; its 36 bases are in frame from base 1. From the germline V gene, CDR1 is KGHSH and CDR2 is LQKENI. Between the V and J ends, shortened by 4 bases and 2 bases respectively, the junction contains 5 bases. In the prospective study, participants were about 18 to 89 years old, resided in about two dozen geographic areas of the United States, and were enrolled through a virtual design. To assign participants to cohorts, the prospective study relied on clinical history that participants themselves reported in a screening survey and a study questionnaire. Recovered participants in ImmuneRACE Cohort 3 were defined as having two consecutive negative NP/OP PCR tests, clearance from a healthcare professional, or resolution of symptoms. In the prospective study, whole blood, serum and a nasopharyngeal or oropharyngeal swab were collected from each participant by mobile phlebotomists. Prospective study participants could optionally give additional blood draws and questionnaires over an approximately 2-month period. Blood samples from the prospective study were shipped frozen or at room temperature prior to DNA extraction.

TCRbeta CDR3 regions were amplified from genomic DNA using the immunoSEQ Assay, a bias-controlled multiplex PCR. The study's own analysis went as follows. The number of nucleated cells in each sample was estimated from the amplification of reference gene primers within the assay. Sequence reads were collapsed and filtered to measure the absolute abundance of every unique TCRbeta CDR3 rearrangement. Productive Simpson clonality was computed per sample as the square root of Simpson's diversity index over productive rearrangements. TCRdb took this table from immuneACCESS and kept in-frame rearrangements with V and J called. Such tables lack part of the clones; where checked against another copy, unresolved V genes explain under half of the gap, and the rest is unexplained. That table supplies the V and J calls and clone size; D and trimming were determined from the DNA. This sample comprises more than 250,000 clones, approximately 86% of them detected only once. The ten largest clones add up to 2.6% of the sample.

As for this clone: Which antigen it targets is not known. It has no much larger one-base neighbor in the sample; base qualities were not kept.

Study-wide findings and limitations: Clinical and demographic metadata were provided uncurated, with the amount varying by source and participant.

The TCR originated in a woman under 30 who had recovered from COVID-19. Sequenced input: PBMCs or T cells enriched from blood (not recorded which). The chain uses TRBV18 and TRBJ1-2; the D gene is not confidently resolved. This receptor has the CDR3 CASSLPNYGYTF. Here is the DNA: TGTGCCAGCTCACTCCCAAACTATGGCTACACCTTC.